The source of this T cell receptor beta chain is a study of OX40 agonist ivuxolimab in advanced cancers. General study findings and limits: On average, CD8+ T cells showed a greater number of expanded clones than CD4+. Clonal expansion by week 6 occurred in CD4+ and CD8+ blood T cells (at 0.1 to 3.0 mg/kg). Normalized T-cell clonal expansion was also low in a subset of nonresponders.

Here immunoSEQ multiplex PCR was the method, and the copy in TCRdb shows in-frame clones only, minus some. The repertoire holds approximately 81,000 clones, with 85% to 90% as singletons. Peripheral blood came from all dose cohorts at three timepoints. V lost 1 base and J lost 2, with 12 bases in between. The CDR3 runs to 15 residues. Germline values: CDR1 SGHRS, CDR2 YFSETQ. For this clone: The antigen is not known.

The sample consisted of CD4+ or CD8+ T cells sorted from blood, taken in a trial of the OX40 agonist ivuxolimab. The gene calls are TRBV5-1 and TRBJ2-5; the D gene is possibly TRBD1 (6 bases). The sequence derives from an adult with an advanced solid tumor such as melanoma, head and neck, liver or kidney cancer. The CDR3 region is CASSLNGQTQETQYF. The CDR3 DNA reads as TGCGCCAGCAGCTTGAACGGACAGACTCAAGAGACCCAGTACTTC.